One sample yielded the 2 T cell receptor beta chains listed below, sequenced in a study of identical twins. TCRdb redid the calling of the 5' RACE reads with MiXCR, one entry per CDR3 protein. The table lists roughly 710,000 distinct CDR3 sequences, around 6% of them singletons, with around 1.9% in the top ten. The sequencing input was naive T cells sorted from blood. The receptors originated from a man younger than 30 in good health.

This clonotype was counted at least ten times. The chain joins TRBV5-1 to TRBJ2-3; no firm D call. This CDR3 is built from 13 residues. CDR1 is SGHRS, CDR2 YFSETQ, per germline. V lost 4 bases and J 5 bases, leaving 11 bases between the germline ends. The CDR3 region has the DNA TGCGCCAGCAGCCTAATCCGATTAGATACGCAGTATTTT. Translated: CASSLIRLDTQYF.

This clonotype was seen a handful of times. CDR3 loop: CASSPWDLGTNQQNTGELFF. The CDR3 DNA follows: TGTGCCAGCAGCCCATGGGATTTAGGGACTAACCAACAGAACACCGGGGAGCTGTTTTTT. The chain uses TRBV11-2 and TRBJ2-2, with 7 bases aligning to TRBD2. Unmatched junction bases numbered 19, after V lost 5 bases and J lost 1 base. The germline V gene encodes CDR1 SGHAT and CDR2 FQNNGV. The CDR3 is 20 amino acids.